The source of this T cell receptor (beta chain) is a study of cytomegalovirus exposure and HLA in healthy donors (dated 2017 in TCRdb). Some background on the complete study: According to an earlier analysis of a few hundred of the donors, about 190 million T cells yielded 90 million to 140 million unique TCR beta sequences and around 300 Gb of sequence data. Roughly 5 DR-DQ haplotypes were handled as single units for association and clustering, since linkage in the cohort was strong. The study used immunosequencing to profile the T cell repertoires of several hundred subjects and linked those repertoires to cytomegalovirus serostatus. To study patterns of TCR occurrence, a later analysis re-analyzed previously published TCR beta repertoires from 650 to 750 donors and added high-resolution HLA genotyping. The number of donors typed differed by locus, with 629-630 for A, B, C, DRB1 and DQB1, roughly 520 for DQA1, some 570 for DPA1, and some 440 for DPB1. Both class I and class II loci were covered by HLA typing, at four-digit resolution. The study aimed to test whether cataloging public T cell receptors could reveal signatures of past pathogen exposure. All discovery cohort repertoires had been generated using a single sequencing platform. A later genetic analysis took genome-wide SNP genotypes for about three fifths of the roughly 670 donors and used that subset as a discovery cohort. Rather than using new phenotypic data, the later analysis identified candidate immune exposures from TCR beta sequences and from how often those sequences occurred across donors. Roughly 300 gigabases of sequencing data and 70 million to 100 million unique TCR sequences made up an early release that covered 500 to 650 HLA-typed donors. Donor age, sex, ethnicity and CMV serostatus were compiled together with the repertoire data. In an earlier analysis of around 540 of the donors, high-throughput TCR beta sequencing was used to judge whether each TCR beta V gene segment behaved as functional or pseudogenic. Of the 300 to 500 genotyped donors, 70% to 90% were placed in the genetic ancestry cluster associated with self-reported Caucasian donors. A separate validation cohort of over 95 different subjects was used in addition to the roughly 720-subject first cohort. To predict cytomegalovirus infection status, the study brought together high-throughput TCR immunosequencing, statistical association of individual TCRs with disease status, and machine learning. On average, 235,054 unique TCR beta nucleotide sequences were sequenced per donor among about 400 genotyped donors of the cohort, with around 19% of those sequences being non-productive. Overall study outcomes, separate from this receptor: Because counts were too low, 15 to 20 rarely observed V segments, including chromosome 9 orphons, were excluded from the earlier analysis of some 590 of the donors. A further reported finding was that TCR beta sequences accurately predicted the HLA-A and HLA-B alleles for most subjects in the first cohort. Assigning TCR associations to individual alleles was difficult when HLA alleles, especially DR and DQ, strongly co-occurred. Compared with equally common non-associated chains, HLA-associated TCR beta chains in a later analysis were more clonally expanded and had lower generation probabilities. For the cohort, immune exposure information was limited to CMV serostatus. Some IMGT-functional V segments, including TRBV6-2 and TRBV6-3, could not be told apart with the 87-base-pair reads, so those segments were excluded. Only TCR beta chains were sequenced in this cohort, and the absence of alpha or paired-chain data limited detectable features. V-gene and J-gene trimming of TCR beta chains was associated with a missense DCLRE1C variant in a later genetic analysis, and the association was replicated in an independent cohort. According to a later analysis, parvovirus B19, influenza, CMV and Epstein-Barr virus appeared linked to several top co-occurrence clusters. In a later genetic analysis, fewer N-insertions in productive TCRs were reported among donors in an Asian-associated ancestry cluster than the roughly 640-donor mean. A cluster of highly shared sequence variants was judged likely to represent a technical artifact of the sequencing pipeline. The authors suggested that the approach could potentially be generalized to other disease states and immunological phenotypes. In an earlier analysis of 450 to 750 of the donors, most TCR beta V segments appeared in productive rearrangements about 87% or about 30% of the time, broadly matching IMGT annotations. Most CMV-associated TCR beta chains appeared to be HLA-restricted in a later analysis, and the HLA associations seemed to be driven largely by CMV exposure. In a later analysis, TCR association rates were found to vary across HLA loci, with the most associated TCRs seen for DRB1 alleles and the fewest for HLA-C alleles. Because HLA typing was unavailable for some donors at each locus, only the typed subset was used in association tests. A few of the identified cytomegalovirus-associated TCR beta chains were confirmed in vitro to be specific for cytomegalovirus antigens. Linkage disequilibrium might explain the correlated functional status among segregating V segments, but an unknown experimental factor could not be excluded. In both the original and validation cohorts, the classifier was reported to diagnose cytomegalovirus status with high specificity and sensitivity. Roughly uniform sequencing depth across donors was assumed in presence/absence analyses, although this assumption may not hold. Most TCR sequences were observed very rarely across donors, whereas some public TCRs were present in many individuals. A later analysis associated about 17,000 TCR beta sequences with specific HLA alleles at a false discovery rate of 0.05. The study listed 164 TCR beta chains as associated with cytomegalovirus.

The cohort comprised under 700 healthy bone marrow donors. Cohort members were all nominally healthy when sampled, although unrecorded immune exposures were likely present. The donor was CMV seropositive and was included in the group of almost 300 seropositive cohort members. Each donor provided a peripheral blood sample, and peripheral blood mononuclear cells were used for TCR beta sequencing. Genomic DNA was extracted from the blood cell samples with the Qiagen DNeasy Blood Extraction Kit. The sample holds one count of this clone. Its antigen is still unknown. Within one base of it there is no much larger clone, and no base qualities were kept. The protocol used for the library was the immunoSEQ multiplex PCR assay. For the multiplex PCR, a mixture combining 60 forward primers for TCR Vbeta segments and 13 reverse primers for TCR Jbeta segments was used. A multiplex PCR assay on genomic DNA amplified the CDR3 region of rearranged TCR beta genes. On the Illumina HiSeq System, the amplified TCR beta libraries were sequenced as 87-base-pair reads. In the paper's pipeline: In a later analysis, some 80 million unique TCR beta chains were counted across the approximately 670 repertoires, and about 10 million of these chains were shared by at least two donors. Raw reads were error-corrected and collapsed into unique sequences by a nearest-neighbor algorithm in which closely related sequences were merged to remove PCR and sequencing errors. Alignment of CDR3 sequences to IMGT reference sequences was used to assign V, D and J gene segments. For a sequence to be retained, a match of at least six nucleotides to both a V gene segment and a J gene segment was required. A rearrangement was called productive if the CDR3 had no stop codons and remained in frame with V and J, and every other rearrangement was called non-productive. Following IMGT convention, CDR3 was defined as the stretch from the second conserved V-encoded cysteine to the conserved J-encoded phenylalanine. The earlier analysis of 500 to 650 of the donors excluded any sequence lacking an unambiguous match to a single V gene segment. In an earlier analysis of roughly 500 of the donors, V segments were called functional above 56.7% productive rearrangements and were called segregating when the between-donor standard deviation exceeded 5%. A statistical classification framework was built to diagnose cytomegalovirus status from the catalog of TCR beta chain sequences. A later analysis assigned V and J genes by comparing TCR nucleotide sequences with IMGT/GENE-DB human TR gene sequences. Using the TCRdist pipeline, a later analysis assigned CDR3 sequences along with most-parsimonious VDJ recombination scenarios. In a later analysis, each TCR beta chain was defined by its CDR3 amino acid sequence together with its V-gene family, and reads without a unique V-gene family were excluded. A later analysis removed 500 to 600 highly shared, low-generation-probability nucleotide sequences to deal with suspected cross-contamination and a sequencing artifact. In a later analysis, a clonal expansion index for each public chain was calculated from normalized within-repertoire ranks of inferred template counts. In a later analysis, generation probabilities were computed using a VDJ recombination model fitted to out-of-frame rearrangements, and the results were checked against IGoR. A later analysis scored TCR-TCR, TCR-HLA and TCR-CMV co-occurrence with hypergeometric tests, applying a repertoire-size bias correction to TCR pairs. A later analysis estimated false discovery rates by permuting HLA or CMV assignments 20 times. In a later analysis, co-occurring TCRs were grouped using DBSCAN, and TCRdist sequence similarity was added for clustering within HLA-allele-positive subsets. Repertoires with fewer than 30,000 or more than 120,000 public chains were left out of co-occurrence clustering, as were a few repertoires with anomalous nucleotide sharing. TCRdb took this table from immuneACCESS and kept in-frame rearrangements with V and J called. Such tables lack part of the clones; where checked against another copy, unresolved V genes explain under half of the gap, and the rest is unexplained. For V, J and clone size, that table is used; D and trimming come from the DNA. The sample contains 65,000 to 70,000 clones, around 89% of them found a single time. The ten largest clones represent around 10% of the sample.

V is cut back by 4 bases and J by 8 bases, with 10 bases in the junction unmatched. Looking up the germline V gene yields CDR1 MGHRA and CDR2 YSYEKL. From the cysteine through the phenylalanine, the CDR3 covers 15 amino acids. CDR3 DNA is the only sequence kept; it has 45 bases, read in frame from the first base. The chain couples TRBV4-1 to TRBJ1-2; 10 nucleotides in the junction match TRBD1. The TCR was taken from a woman in her thirties in good health and CMV-seropositive. Sequences were obtained from PBMCs. The CDR3 in this case is CASSPTRQGAVGYTF. Read as DNA, the sequence is TGCGCCAGCAGCCCTACACGACAGGGGGCGGTAGGCTACACCTTC.